This note documents a single T cell receptor beta chain sequence. The CDR3 sequence is 15 residues long. Germline-derived CDR1 and CDR2 are SGHNT and YENEEA. Unmatched junction bases numbered 6, after V lost 3 bases and J lost 2 bases. These data come from a study of blood T cell repertoires in COVID-19. Study background: Acute and convalescent COVID-19 specimens originated in the United States, Italy and Spain. PBMCs, B-cell-depleted T cells, or T cells provided the cDNA or gDNA that made up the material.

This study enrolled people aged about 18 to 90 from about two dozen US geographic areas. In assigning cohorts, the study relied on participant-reported clinical history. Clones were read by immunoSEQ multiplex PCR, and TCRdb kept only the in-frame ones, dropping some. The repertoire holds some 370,000 clones, with 75% to 90% as singletons. Material: PBMCs or T cells enriched from blood (not recorded which). The chain links TRBV11-3 to TRBJ1-2, with 7 bases that match TRBD1. The clonotype was recovered from a woman in her fifties or sixties who had recovered from COVID-19. CDR3 sequence: CASSLERGPNYGYTF. The DNA for the CDR3 is TGTGCCAGCAGCTTGGAAAGGGGGCCCAACTATGGCTACACCTTC.